The next 5 T cell receptor beta chains were all read from a single sample in a study of identical twins. TCRdb re-analysed the 5' RACE reads in MiXCR, keeping a single row per CDR3 protein. The sample shows roughly 770,000 distinct CDR3 sequences, 18% of them seen only once. These data also featured in a second study, about T cells expressing NK-cell markers.

Sequenced: PBMCs. These receptor sequences come from a woman younger than 35 in good health.

A few counts support this clonotype. The genes are TRBV11-2 and TRBJ2-3, with 12 nucleotides matching TRBD2. V shed 5 bases, J shed 2 bases, and the junction held 8 bases outside the gene matches. The CDR3 is made up of 17 amino acids. Germline values: CDR1 SGHAT, CDR2 FQNNGV. The CDR3: CASSAPTSGRYTDTQYF. CDR3 DNA: TGTGCCAGCAGCGCCCCGACTAGCGGGAGATACACAGATACGCAGTATTTT.

The chain has TRBV3-1 and TRBJ2-2, with 7 bases that match TRBD2. This CDR3 contains 15 residues. V gave up 1 base and J gave up 5 bases; unmatched junction bases: 4. Per the germline V gene, CDR1 is LGHDT and CDR2 is YNNKEL (reference sequence). CDR3 DNA sequence: TGTGCCAGCAGCCAAGGCGGGGGTCCTACCGGGGAGCTGTTTTTT. Protein: CASSQGGGPTGELFF.

In this sample, this clonotype turned up a few times. The V and J genes are TRBV7-9 and TRBJ1-2; D remains ambiguous. There are 11 residues in the CDR3. Germline V gives CDR1 SEHNR, CDR2 FQNEAQ (reference sequence). V dropped 2 bases and J dropped 8 bases, with 6 bases sitting between them. The CDR3 DNA sequence: TGTGCCAGCAGCTTATTGGCGGGCTACACCTTC. Its translation is CASSLLAGYTF.

Details on this clonotype: Its ends do not fully match the called genes, so a read error is possible. V usage is TRBV3-1 and J usage is TRBJ2-7; 7 bases map to TRBD2. This CDR3 spans 13 amino acids. The germline gives CDR1 LGHDT, CDR2 YNNKEL (reference sequence). The CDR3 protein is CASTFSTGGVVRF. CDR3 DNA sequence: TGTGCCAGCACCTTCTCAACGGGGGGAGTTGTGCGCTTC.

The chain employs TRBV4-3 and TRBJ2-7; no clear D. The germline CDR1 and CDR2 sequences are LGHNA and YSLEER. The V gene lost 4 bases and the J gene lost 7 bases, with 17 bases spanning the gap. The CDR3 has 14 amino acids. CDR3 in amino acids: CASSRGGSREEQYF. The CDR3 nucleotides are TGCGCCAGCAGCCGAGGCGGAAGTAGAGAGGAGCAGTACTTC.